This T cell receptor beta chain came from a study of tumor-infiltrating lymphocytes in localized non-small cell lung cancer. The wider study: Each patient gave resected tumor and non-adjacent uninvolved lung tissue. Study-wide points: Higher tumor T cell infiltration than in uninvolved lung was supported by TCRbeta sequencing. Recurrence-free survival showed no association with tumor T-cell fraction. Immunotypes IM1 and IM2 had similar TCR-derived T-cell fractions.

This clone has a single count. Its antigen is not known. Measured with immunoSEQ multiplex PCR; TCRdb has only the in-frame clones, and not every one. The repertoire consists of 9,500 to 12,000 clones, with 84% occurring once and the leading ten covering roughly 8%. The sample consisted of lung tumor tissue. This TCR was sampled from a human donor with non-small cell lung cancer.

The CDR3 loop is CASSSAGSSAEAFF. The CDR3 region has the DNA TGTGCCAGCAGCTCCGCAGGTAGCAGTGCTGAAGCTTTCTTT. This rearrangement joins TRBV11-2 to TRBJ1-1; D gene unclear. CDR1 SGHAT and CDR2 FQNNGV come from the germline V gene. The V end was cut by 4 bases, the J end by 6 bases, with 15 bases between. The length of the CDR3 is 14 residues.